The 3 T cell receptor beta chains in this list originate from one sample, sequenced in a study of shared clonotypes between healthy human individuals. Generated by immunoSEQ multiplex PCR, the TCRdb table keeps only in-frame clones and is missing some. The data contain over 850,000 clones, 78% of them seen just once; the ten biggest clones take up more than 0.55%. Input material: memory CD4+ T cells from PBMCs. Stated subset: CD45RA-negative fraction. All receptors come from a young man in good health. Some clones in this sample may be carry-over from other donors' samples.

The genes are TRBV18 and TRBJ2-2; possibly TRBD1 for D (6 bases). The CDR3 contains 19 residues. The germline V gene has CDR1 KGHSH and CDR2 LQKENI. Deletions cut 4 bases from V and 3 bases from J, with 24 bases between. The CDR3 loop is CASSLLQGLGAPDTGELFF. DNA of the CDR3: TGTGCCAGCTCACTACTACAAGGTCTGGGGGCCCCAGACACCGGGGAGCTGTTTTTT. The full variable domain, its missing parts supplied by reference TRBV18 and TRBJ2-2, is NAGVMQNPRHLVRRRGQEARLRCSPMKGHSHVYWYRQLPEEGLKFMVYLQKENIIDESGMPKERFSAEFPKEGPSILRIQQVVRGDSAAYFCASSLLQGLGAPDTGELFFGEGSRLTVL.

The chain combines TRBV11-2 with TRBJ2-7; no clear D. This CDR3 is built from 15 residues. Germline CDR1 SGHAT, CDR2 FQNNGV. Trimming removed 3 bases at V and 0 bases at J, with 12 bases between. This chain's CDR3 is CASSFLLLSSYEQYF. CDR3 sequence (DNA): TGTGCCAGCAGCTTTCTGTTGCTGAGCTCCTACGAGCAGTACTTC.

On this clone itself: A read error is likely here: a far larger clone is one base away. The V gene is TRBV30, the J gene TRBJ2-3; 7 positions match TRBD2. CDR3 size: 13 residues. Germline V gene sequence: CDR1 GTSNPN, CDR2 SVGIG (reference sequence). CDR3 sequence: CAWSSGNTDMQYF. In nucleotides, the CDR3 is TGTGCCTGGAGTAGCGGGAACACAGATATGCAGTATTTT.